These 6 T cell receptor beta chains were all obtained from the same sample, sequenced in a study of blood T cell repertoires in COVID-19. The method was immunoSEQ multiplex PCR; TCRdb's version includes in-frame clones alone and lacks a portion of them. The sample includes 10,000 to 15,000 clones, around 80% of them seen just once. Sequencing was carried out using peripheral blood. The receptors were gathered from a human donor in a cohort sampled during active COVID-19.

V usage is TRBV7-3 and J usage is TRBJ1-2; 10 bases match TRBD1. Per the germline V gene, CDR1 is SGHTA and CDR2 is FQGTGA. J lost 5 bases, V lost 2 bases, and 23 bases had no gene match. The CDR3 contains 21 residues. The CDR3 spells CASSLPGDRGNLFLLLYGYTF. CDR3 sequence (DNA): TGTGCCAGCAGCTTACCCGGGGACAGGGGAAACCTCTTTCTGCTATTATATGGCTACACCTTC.

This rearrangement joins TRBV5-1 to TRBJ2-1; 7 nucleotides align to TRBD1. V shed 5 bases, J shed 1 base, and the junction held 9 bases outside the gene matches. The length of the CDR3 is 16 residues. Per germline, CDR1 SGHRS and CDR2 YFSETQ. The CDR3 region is CASSNTGVGSYNEQFF. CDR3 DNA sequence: TGCGCCAGCAGTAACACAGGGGTGGGATCCTACAATGAGCAGTTCTTC.

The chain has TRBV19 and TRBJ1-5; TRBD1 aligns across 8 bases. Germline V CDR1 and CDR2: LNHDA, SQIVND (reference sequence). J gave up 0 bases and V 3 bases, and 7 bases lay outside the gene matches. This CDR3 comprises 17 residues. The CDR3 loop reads CASSISDRGGSNQPQHF. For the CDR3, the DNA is TGTGCCAGTAGTATCAGCGACAGGGGAGGTAGCAATCAGCCCCAGCATTTT.

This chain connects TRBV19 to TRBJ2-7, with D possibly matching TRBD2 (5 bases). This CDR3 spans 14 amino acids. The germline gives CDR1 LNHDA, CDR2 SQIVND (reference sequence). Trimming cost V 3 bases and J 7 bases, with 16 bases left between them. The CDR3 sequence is CASSIQRTLGEQYF. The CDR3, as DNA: TGTGCCAGTAGTATCCAGCGGACCTTAGGGGAGCAGTACTTC. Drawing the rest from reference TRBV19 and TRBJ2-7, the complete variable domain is DGGITQSPKYLFRKEGQNVTLSCEQNLNHDAMYWYRQDPGQGLRLIYYSQIVNDFQKGDIAEGYSVSREKKESFPLTVTSAQKNPTAFYLCASSIQRTLGEQYFGPGTRLTVT.

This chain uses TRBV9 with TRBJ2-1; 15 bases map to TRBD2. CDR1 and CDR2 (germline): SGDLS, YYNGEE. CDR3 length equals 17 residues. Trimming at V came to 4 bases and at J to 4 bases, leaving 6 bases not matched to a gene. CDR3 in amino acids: CASSLGTSGGLYNEQFF. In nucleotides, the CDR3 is TGTGCCAGCAGCCTAGGGACTAGCGGGGGGCTATACAATGAGCAGTTCTTC. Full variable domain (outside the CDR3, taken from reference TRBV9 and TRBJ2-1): DSGVTQTPKHLITATGQRVTLRCSPRSGDLSVYWYQQSLDQGLQFLIQYYNGEERAKGNILERFSAQQFPDLHSELNLSSLELGDSALYFCASSLGTSGGLYNEQFFGPGTRLTVL.

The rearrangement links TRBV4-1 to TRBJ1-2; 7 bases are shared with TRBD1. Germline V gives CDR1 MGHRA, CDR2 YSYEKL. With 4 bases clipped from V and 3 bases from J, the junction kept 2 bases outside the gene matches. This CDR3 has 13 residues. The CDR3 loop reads CASSLGQHYGYTF. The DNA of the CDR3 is TGCGCCAGCAGCCTGGGACAGCACTATGGCTACACCTTC.